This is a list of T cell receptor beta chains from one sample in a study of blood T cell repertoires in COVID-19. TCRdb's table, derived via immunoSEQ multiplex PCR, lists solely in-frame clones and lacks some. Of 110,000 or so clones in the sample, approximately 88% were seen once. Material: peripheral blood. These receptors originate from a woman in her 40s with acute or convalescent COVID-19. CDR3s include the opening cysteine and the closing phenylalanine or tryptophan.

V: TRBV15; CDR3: CATSRGQGNEKLFF
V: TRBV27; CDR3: CASGGTSPTYEQYF
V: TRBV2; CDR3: CASSGPRDYSNQPQHF
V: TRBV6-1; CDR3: CASSERGSGGAARETQYF
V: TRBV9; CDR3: CASSVDNRHSGNTIYF
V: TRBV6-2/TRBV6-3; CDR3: CASSYTTGGLGQPQHF
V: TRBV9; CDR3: CASGKQGDPGNTIYF
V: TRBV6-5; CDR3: CASRVGDFNTEAFF
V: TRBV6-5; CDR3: CASSYSTTTNYGYTF
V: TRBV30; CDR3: CAWSVREGMNTEAFF
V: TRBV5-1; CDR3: CASSLVPLTGEVNEKLFF
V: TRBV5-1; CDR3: CASNLDRGSGEQYF
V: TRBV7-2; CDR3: CASSVGTGDSYEQYF
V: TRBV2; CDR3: CASSVLGHAFF
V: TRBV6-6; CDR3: CASSYSSDSQYGQYF
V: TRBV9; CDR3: CASSVGDRSSGNTIYF
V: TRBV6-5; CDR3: CASNAAGGRGEQFF
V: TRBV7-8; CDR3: CASSLLSGGANTGELFF
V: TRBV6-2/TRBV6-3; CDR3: CASSSHGSDYGYTF
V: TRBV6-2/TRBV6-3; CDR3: CASSYSQSNTEAFF
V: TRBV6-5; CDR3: CASSTRETQYF
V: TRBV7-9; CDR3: CASSLIPGDGYTF
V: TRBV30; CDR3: CAWSAPRDRYYEQYF
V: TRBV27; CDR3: CASNRGLSSYNEQFF
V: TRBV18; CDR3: CASSQQGSEAFF
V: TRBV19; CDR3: CASWGQGALDTQYF
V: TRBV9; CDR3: CASSERDQGVLSYEQYF